This T cell receptor (beta chain) emerged from a study of T cells expressing NK-cell markers. Study-wide background: The TCR beta repertoires were obtained from sorted CD3+CD56+NKG2C+, CD3+CD56+NKG2C- and CD3+CD56-NKG2C+ T cells. Seropositivity for HCMV was found in most of the eight sequenced donors, with one seronegative.

Study findings and constraints: Dominant NKG2C+ clonotypes in about 6 donors made up about 1.0-7.0% of CD8+ T cells.

Germline-derived CDR1 and CDR2 are SGHDT and YYEEEE. CDR3 length: 18 residues. With regard to this clonotype: The antigen remains undetermined.

With UMIs, 5'RACE template switching was used to make TCR beta cDNA. TCRdb reprocessed the 5' RACE reads and reports one entry per CDR3 protein, with no DNA. In all, the sample yields over 100,000 distinct CDR3 sequences. Sequenced sample: blood T cells: a sorted CD56 or NKG2C T cell subset, CD4+ or CD8+ T cells, or bulk PBMC T cells (not recorded which). The receptor was isolated from a woman aged 18-69 years in good health. This chain links TRBV5-6 with TRBJ1-1; the D call of TRBD1 rests on TCRdb alone, since no DNA is present to check it. This chain's CDR3 is CASSSPGTATYGDTEAFF.